This T cell receptor (beta chain) was sequenced for a study of cytomegalovirus exposure and HLA in healthy donors (dated by TCRdb to 2017 to 2019). A note on the overall study: An earlier analysis of some 500 of the donors reported about 250 Gb of sequence data and roughly 100 million unique TCR beta sequences from 150 million to 200 million T cells. Approximately 300 gigabases of sequencing data and 75 million to 85 million unique TCR sequences made up an early release that covered fewer than 650 HLA-typed donors. The genetic ancestry cluster associated with self-reported Caucasian donors included roughly four fifths of the roughly 360 genotyped donors. The aim of the study was to test whether cataloging public T cell receptors could identify signatures of past pathogen exposure. The study used immunosequencing to profile the T cell repertoires of approximately 630 subjects and linked those repertoires to cytomegalovirus serostatus. Along with the roughly 670-subject first cohort, a separate validation cohort of 120 different subjects was used. The study combined high-throughput TCR immunosequencing, statistical association of individual TCRs with disease status, and machine learning to predict cytomegalovirus infection status. A later analysis re-analyzed previously published TCR beta repertoires from roughly 690 donors and added high-resolution HLA genotyping to study TCR occurrence patterns. Rather than drawing on any new phenotypic data, the later analysis identified candidate immune exposures from TCR beta sequences and the way those sequences occurred across donors. An earlier analysis of about 600 of the donors used high-throughput TCR beta sequencing to judge whether each TCR beta V gene segment behaved as functional or pseudogenic. Alongside the repertoire data, information on donor age, sex, ethnicity and CMV serostatus was compiled. Genome-wide SNP genotypes for about 55% of the roughly 670 donors were used in a later genetic analysis, which treated that subset as a discovery cohort. All discovery cohort repertoires had been generated using a single sequencing platform. HLA typing included class I and class II loci at four-digit resolution. Typing coverage varied by locus: roughly 629-640 donors for A, B, C, DRB1 and DQB1; approximately 520 for DQA1; around 570 for DPA1; roughly 470 for DPB1. Because of strong linkage in the cohort, a few DR-DQ haplotypes were treated as single units for association and clustering. Among around 400 genotyped donors of the cohort, an average of roughly 230,000 unique TCR beta nucleotide sequences was sequenced per donor, of which roughly 17% were non-productive. Results the study describes overall, beyond this receptor: The authors suggested that the approach could potentially be extended to other disease states and immunological phenotypes. A later analysis found that most CMV-associated TCR beta chains appeared HLA-restricted, with HLA associations seemingly driven largely by CMV exposure. In an earlier analysis of approximately 590 of the donors, most TCR beta V segments appeared in productive rearrangements about 87% or about 30% of the time, broadly matching IMGT annotations. Three of the identified cytomegalovirus-associated TCR beta chains were confirmed in vitro to be specific for cytomegalovirus antigens. V-gene and J-gene trimming of TCR beta chains was associated with a missense DCLRE1C variant in a later genetic analysis, and the association was replicated in an independent cohort. When HLA alleles, especially DR and DQ, strongly co-occurred, attributing TCR associations to individual alleles was difficult. In a later analysis, HLA-associated TCR beta chains showed more clonal expansion and lower generation probabilities than non-associated chains that were equally common. Compared with the 666-donor mean, donors in an Asian-associated ancestry cluster had fewer N-insertions in productive TCRs, according to a later genetic analysis. The presence/absence analyses assumed that sequencing depth was roughly uniform across donors, and that assumption may not be true. Several of the top co-occurrence clusters appeared to be linked to parvovirus B19, influenza, CMV and Epstein-Barr virus, according to a later analysis. A later analysis found that TCR association rates varied across HLA loci, with DRB1 alleles showing the most associated TCRs and HLA-C alleles the fewest. In the study, 150 to 200 TCR beta chains were listed as associated with cytomegalovirus. The earlier analysis of about 600 of the donors excluded over 15 rarely observed V segments, including chromosome 9 orphons, because counts were too low. The 87-base-pair reads could not distinguish some IMGT-functional V segments, including TRBV6-2 and TRBV6-3, so those segments were excluded. A cluster of highly shared sequence variants was judged likely to represent a technical artifact of the sequencing pipeline. Because some donors lacked HLA typing at each locus, the association tests relied only on the typed subset. In a later analysis, some 18,000 TCR beta sequences were associated with specific HLA alleles at a false discovery rate of 0.05. Linkage disequilibrium might explain the correlated functional status among segregating V segments, but an unknown experimental factor could not be excluded. CMV serostatus was the only immune exposure information available for the cohort. A further reported finding was that TCR beta sequences accurately predicted the HLA-A and HLA-B alleles for most subjects in the first cohort. Across donors, most TCR sequences were observed very rarely, whereas some public TCRs were present in many individuals. The classifier was reported to diagnose cytomegalovirus status with high specificity and sensitivity in both the original cohort and the validation cohort. The cohort was sequenced for TCR beta chains only, and without alpha or paired-chain data the features that could be detected were limited.

The method was the immunoSEQ multiplex PCR assay. For the multiplex PCR, a mixture combining 60 forward primers for TCR Vbeta segments and 13 reverse primers for TCR Jbeta segments was used. Amplification of the CDR3 region of rearranged TCR beta genes was performed with a multiplex PCR assay on genomic DNA. The amplified TCR beta libraries were sequenced on the Illumina HiSeq System as 87-base-pair reads. Processing in the source paper ran as follows. A later analysis counted tens of millions of unique TCR beta chains across the 600 to 850 repertoires, and 9 million to 14 million of these chains were shared by at least two donors. Raw reads were error-corrected and collapsed into unique sequences with a nearest-neighbor algorithm that merged closely related sequences to remove PCR and sequencing errors. Alignment of CDR3 sequences to IMGT reference sequences was used to assign V, D and J gene segments. For a sequence to be retained, a match of at least six nucleotides to both a V gene segment and a J gene segment was required. Rearrangements were classified as productive when the CDR3 lacked stop codons and remained in frame with V and J, and all other rearrangements were classified as non-productive. CDR3 was defined by IMGT convention, running from the second conserved V-encoded cysteine to the conserved J-encoded phenylalanine. Sequences without an unambiguous match to a single V gene segment were excluded from the earlier analysis of several hundred of the donors. An earlier analysis of approximately 590 of the donors classified V segments as functional when productive rearrangements were above 56.7% and as segregating when the standard deviation between donors was above 5%. To diagnose cytomegalovirus status from the catalog of TCR beta chain sequences, a statistical classification framework was built. A later analysis assigned V and J genes by comparing TCR nucleotide sequences with IMGT/GENE-DB human TR gene sequences. The TCRdist pipeline was used in a later analysis to assign CDR3 sequences and most-parsimonious VDJ recombination scenarios. In a later analysis, each TCR beta chain was defined by its CDR3 amino acid sequence together with its V-gene family, and reads without a unique V-gene family were excluded. In a later analysis, fewer than 650 highly shared, low-generation-probability nucleotide sequences were removed to address suspected cross-contamination and a sequencing artifact. In a later analysis, a clonal expansion index was calculated for each public chain from normalized within-repertoire ranks of inferred template counts. In a later analysis, generation probabilities were computed using a VDJ recombination model fitted to out-of-frame rearrangements, and the results were checked against IGoR. A later analysis scored TCR-TCR, TCR-HLA and TCR-CMV co-occurrence with hypergeometric tests, applying a repertoire-size bias correction to TCR pairs. A later analysis estimated false discovery rates by permuting HLA or CMV assignments 20 times. A later analysis grouped co-occurring TCRs with DBSCAN, adding TCRdist sequence similarity when clustering within HLA-allele-positive subsets. Co-occurrence clustering excluded repertoires with fewer than 30,000 or more than 120,000 public chains, plus five with anomalous nucleotide sharing. Held by TCRdb, this immuneACCESS table contains in-frame sequences only and omits some clones. Under half of the omission traces to an unresolved V gene where checked; the cause of the rest is unknown. That table is the source of V, J and clone size, and D and trimming were worked out from the DNA. A total of around 150,000 clones appear in this sample, around 77% of them only once. The ten largest clones add up to over 1.1% of the sample.

The cohort was made up of 666 healthy bone marrow donors. At the time of sampling, every cohort member was nominally healthy, though immune exposures that went unrecorded were likely present. The donor was CMV seronegative and was included in the group of a few hundred seronegative cohort members. A peripheral blood sample was provided by each donor, and peripheral blood mononuclear cells were used for TCR beta sequencing. The Qiagen DNeasy Blood Extraction Kit was used to extract genomic DNA from the blood cell samples. This clone turned up a few times. This clone's antigen is unknown. No base quality values were provided; no much bigger clone lies one nucleotide off. CDR3 length: 13 amino acids, cysteine to phenylalanine. Only the CDR3 region is kept as DNA, spanning 39 bases read in frame from base 1. In the germline V gene (reference sequence), CDR1 corresponds to GTSNPN and CDR2 to SVGIG. V loses 5 bases at its end and J loses 5 bases; junction bases beyond the gene matches: 4.

The receptor was derived from a man aged 60 to 75 in good health and CMV-seronegative. This receptor chain uses TRBV30 and TRBJ2-2; the central 8 bases match TRBD1. The sequenced material came from PBMCs. For the CDR3, the sequence is CAWGTGATGELFF. In nucleotides, the sequence is TGTGCCTGGGGGACAGGAGCAACCGGGGAGCTGTTTTTT.